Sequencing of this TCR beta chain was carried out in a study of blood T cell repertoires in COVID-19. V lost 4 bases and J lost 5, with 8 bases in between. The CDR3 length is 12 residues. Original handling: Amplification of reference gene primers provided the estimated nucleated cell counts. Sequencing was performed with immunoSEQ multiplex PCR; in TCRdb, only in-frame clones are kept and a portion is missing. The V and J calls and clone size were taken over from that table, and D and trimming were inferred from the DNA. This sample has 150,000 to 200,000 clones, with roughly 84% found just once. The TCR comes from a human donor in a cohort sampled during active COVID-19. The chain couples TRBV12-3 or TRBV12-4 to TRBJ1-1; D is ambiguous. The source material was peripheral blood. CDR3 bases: TGTGCCAGCAGTTCCAGTCTGACTGAAGCTTTCTTT. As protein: CASSSSLTEAFF.